This T cell receptor (beta chain) originates from a study of beta chain features in type 1 diabetes. As for this clone: The antigen remains unidentified.

Study-wide results and limits: Moderate yet significant TCRB CDR3 shortening was seen in Type 1 diabetes patients in all four CD4+ subsets. In the patient group, naive, central memory and Treg TCRB repertoires seemed more alike than in the healthy donor group. The analysis here could not establish whether HLA type shapes TCRB rearrangement.

Expressed TCRB transcripts got sequenced, as all isolated RNA was reverse transcribed. Data came from immunoSEQ multiplex PCR; TCRdb stores just in-frame clones and leaves some out. Among about 370,000 clones listed, less than 15% were seen once. The source of this sequence is a woman aged 18-29 years in good health. The sample taken for sequencing was naive CD4+ T cells from blood.

The CDR3 reads CASSSPGTGGREQYF. The CDR3 region has the DNA TGTGCCAGCAGTTCCCCTGGGACAGGGGGCCGGGAGCAGTACTTC. This rearrangement joins TRBV28 to TRBJ2-7; 12 bases align to TRBD1. There are 15 residues in the CDR3. CDR1 is MDHEN and CDR2 is SYDVKM in the germline V gene. Unmatched junction bases numbered 8, after V lost 4 bases and J lost 7 bases.